A single sample is the source of the 15 T cell receptor beta chains below, sequenced in a study of CXCR3-negative and CXCR3-positive naive CD8 T cells. Whole-study results and caveats: Researchers report that CXCR3-positive naive cells carry more hydrophobic TRB CDR3s than CXCR3-negative naive cells.

With UMI labels, 5' RACE was used to prepare the TRB cDNA libraries. With the 5' RACE reads reprocessed, TCRdb shows one record per CDR3 protein and no DNA. The sample's table shows about 130,000 distinct CDR3 sequences. What these receptors recognize is not known. The sequenced material came from naive CXCR3+ CD8+ T cells from blood. The subset was: CD45RO-CCR7+CD27+CD95- naive CD8+ T cells expressing CXCR3 (TNR3+). All receptors derive from a human donor in good health. Some clones in this sample may be carry-over from other donors' samples.

V and J are TRBV7-2 and TRBJ2-1; TCRdb gives TRBD2 as the D gene, but with no DNA this cannot be confirmed. Germline CDR1 SGHTA, CDR2 FQGNSA. This CDR3 spans 15 amino acids. The CDR3 protein is CASSFTGTRGDEQFF.

V usage is TRBV28 and J usage is TRBJ1-1; TCRdb calls TRBD1, which cannot be checked without DNA. The CDR3 is made up of 15 amino acids. The germline V gene encodes CDR1 MDHEN and CDR2 SYDVKM. The CDR3 here is CASSFLGEGAGEAFF.

The rearrangement links TRBV29-1 to TRBJ2-2; TCRdb's D call, TRBD2, is unchecked because there is no DNA. Germline V lookup: CDR1 SQVTM, CDR2 ANQGSEA. This CDR3 is built from 14 residues. Here the CDR3 reads CSVGFGTNTGELFF.

The rearrangement uses TRBV7-6 and TRBJ2-1. The CDR3 totals 11 residues. Per germline, CDR1 SGHVS and CDR2 FNYEAQ. The CDR3 loop reads CASSLTNEQFF.

V is TRBV7-3 and J is TRBJ2-1; TCRdb gives TRBD1 as the D gene, but with no DNA this cannot be confirmed. Germline values: CDR1 SGHTA, CDR2 FQGTGA. The CDR3 is 15 residues long. The CDR3 loop reads CASSLMKGAGNEQFF.

CDR3 sequence: CASSLLLGTSTYEQYF. This chain uses TRBV28 with TRBJ2-7; TCRdb selects TRBD1, and the lack of DNA leaves this call unchecked. The CDR3 sequence is 16 residues long. Germline CDR1 is MDHEN and CDR2 is SYDVKM.

The chain recombines TRBV7-9 with TRBJ2-1; no DNA is available, so the TRBD1 call from TCRdb remains unchecked. The CDR3 is 13 amino acids. Per germline, CDR1 SEHNR and CDR2 FQNEAQ (reference sequence). The CDR3 loop is CASSPTRGDEQFF.

The chain employs TRBV28 and TRBJ2-1; TCRdb's D call, TRBD2, is unchecked because there is no DNA. Germline CDR1 MDHEN, CDR2 SYDVKM. This CDR3 is 17 amino acids long. The CDR3 sequence: CASSLWSTSGTPWEQFF.

CDR3: CASSHLQDTQYF. V usage is TRBV7-6 and J usage is TRBJ2-3. Germline CDR1 and CDR2: SGHVS and FNYEAQ. The CDR3 totals 12 residues.

The gene calls are TRBV5-1 and TRBJ2-7; TCRdb names TRBD1, which stays unverified in the absence of DNA. Germline CDR1 SGHRS, CDR2 YFSETQ. CDR3 length: 14 residues. This CDR3 reads CASRPPDRVYEQYF.

The J gene is TRBJ2-2, the V gene TRBV7-9; TCRdb's D call of TRBD1 is untestable without DNA. Germline V lookup: CDR1 SEHNR, CDR2 FQNEAQ (reference sequence). CDR3 size: 15 residues. The CDR3 region is CASSQSAGGTGELFF.

The CDR3 loop reads CSVELDGGSETQYF. The J gene is TRBJ2-5, the V gene TRBV29-1; without DNA, the TCRdb call of TRBD2 cannot be checked. This CDR3 comprises 14 residues. Per germline, CDR1 SQVTM and CDR2 ANQGSEA.

The chain has TRBV6-5 and TRBJ2-2; checking the TCRdb D call of TRBD1 is not possible without DNA. The CDR3 consists of 15 residues. Germline CDR1 and CDR2: MNHEY and SVGAGI. The CDR3 sequence is CASGAQGLNPGELFF.

CDR3 sequence reads: CASSFGQGDSLPQHF. The J gene is TRBJ1-5, the V gene TRBV6-5; TCRdb returns TRBD1, unconfirmable since there is no DNA. Germline V gene sequence: CDR1 MNHEY, CDR2 SVGAGI. The CDR3 covers 15 residues.

V is TRBV4-3 and J is TRBJ2-2. The CDR3 extends over 14 amino acids. From germline, CDR1 is LGHNA and CDR2 YSLEER. CDR3 protein: CASSQDRYTGELFF.